The clone carrying this TCR beta chain was seen a few times. Its antigen is undetermined. The data originate from a study of blood T cells in healthy people across ages. With a J-beta primer mix and a sample-barcoded 5' primer, a second PCR ran about 6 to 11 cycles. TCRdb independently ran MiXCR on the 5' RACE reads; one entry per CDR3 protein. This table holds fewer than 900,000 distinct CDR3 sequences, about 40% found once. Germline-derived CDR1 and CDR2 are SQVTM and ANQGSEA. The CDR3 totals 11 residues. Between the trimmed V and J ends, which lost 7 bases and 4 bases, there was a span of 11 bases. Regarding the study as a whole: Roughly linear declines in TCR beta diversity per million T cells occurred with age. Researchers deemed the diversity estimates from one million T cells underestimates.

The receptor was isolated from a woman aged 60-75 years in good health. Specimen: blood. The V and J genes are TRBV29-1 and TRBJ2-7; D call uncertain. The CDR3 loop reads CSGVDGYEQYF. The CDR3 nucleotides read TGCAGCGGTGTTGACGGTTACGAGCAGTACTTC.